This T cell receptor beta chain was recovered during a study of graft-versus-host responses after intestinal transplantation. Notes on the study in general: Recipient marrow harbored GvH clones, some of which surfaced first in ileum or blood. Early after transplant, HvG clones declined as circulating GvH clones peaked.

Sequenced by immunoSEQ multiplex PCR; TCRdb stores in-frame clones only, minus some. The data contain about 70,000 clones, approximately 96% of them singletons. The length of the CDR3 is 15 residues. The V and J ends lost 0 bases and 4 bases, in that order; junction bases with no gene match: 5. Germline CDR1 and CDR2: SGHTA and FQGTGA. On this clone: Its target is not known.

The TCR originated in a human donor who received an intestinal transplant. This rearrangement joins TRBV7-3 to TRBJ2-7; 8 positions agree with TRBD1. Sequences were derived from unstimulated CD8+ T cells sorted from spleen or lymph node cells, sampled before intestinal transplant. CDR3 nucleotides: TGTGCCAGCAGCTTAACGGACAGGGCTGTGTACGAGCAGTACTTC. Translated, it gives CASSLTDRAVYEQYF.